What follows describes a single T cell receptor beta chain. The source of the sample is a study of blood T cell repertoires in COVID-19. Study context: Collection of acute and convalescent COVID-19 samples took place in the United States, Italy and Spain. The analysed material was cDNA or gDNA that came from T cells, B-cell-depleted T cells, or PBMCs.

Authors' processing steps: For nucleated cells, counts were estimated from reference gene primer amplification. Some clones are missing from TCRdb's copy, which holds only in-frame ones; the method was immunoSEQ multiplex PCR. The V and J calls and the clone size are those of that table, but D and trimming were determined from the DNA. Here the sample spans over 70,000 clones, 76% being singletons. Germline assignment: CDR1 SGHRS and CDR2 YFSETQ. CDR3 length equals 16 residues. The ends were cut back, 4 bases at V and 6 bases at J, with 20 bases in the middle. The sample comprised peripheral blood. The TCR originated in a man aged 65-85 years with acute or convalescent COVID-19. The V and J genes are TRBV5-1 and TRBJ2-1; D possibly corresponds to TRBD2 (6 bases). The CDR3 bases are TGCGCCAGCAGCCTACGGGACTCCCGTTTTACCAATGAGCAGTTCTTC. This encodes CASSLRDSRFTNEQFF. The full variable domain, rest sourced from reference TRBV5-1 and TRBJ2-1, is KAGVTQTPRYLIKTRGQQVTLSCSPISGHRSVSWYQQTPGQGLQFLFEYFSETQRNKGNFPGRFSGRQFSNSRSEMNVSTLELGDSALYLCASSLRDSRFTNEQFFGPGTRLTVL.